The text below deals with one TCR beta chain. Its target is not known. This record belongs to a study of OX40 agonist ivuxolimab in advanced cancers. Study context: At doses from 0.01 to 10 mg/kg, patients were given intravenous ivuxolimab every 2 weeks. The group had a mean age of about 65 years, ranged from about 20 to 85, and was 80% to 85% male. There were three patients with partial responses, one having hepatocellular carcinoma and two cutaneous melanoma. Regarding the study as a whole: Among the least clonally expanded were partial responders at 0.1-3.0 mg/kg.

The assay was immunoSEQ multiplex PCR, and TCRdb's table has in-frame clones only and misses some. In the table there are about 55,000 clones, roughly 82% of which are singletons. This clonotype was obtained from an adult with an advanced solid tumor such as melanoma, head and neck, liver or kidney cancer. The specimen was CD4+ or CD8+ T cells sorted from blood, collected in a trial of the OX40 agonist ivuxolimab.

The CDR3 DNA reads TGTGCCAGTAGTATCCGGACCACAGATATTAGCACAGATACGCAGTATTTT. Translating gives CASSIRTTDISTDTQYF. The V gene is TRBV19, the J gene TRBJ2-3, with D hard to call. CDR3 size: 17 residues. V was cut by 3 bases and J by 0 bases, with 16 bases left in between. Germline-derived CDR1 and CDR2 are LNHDA and SQIVND (reference sequence).